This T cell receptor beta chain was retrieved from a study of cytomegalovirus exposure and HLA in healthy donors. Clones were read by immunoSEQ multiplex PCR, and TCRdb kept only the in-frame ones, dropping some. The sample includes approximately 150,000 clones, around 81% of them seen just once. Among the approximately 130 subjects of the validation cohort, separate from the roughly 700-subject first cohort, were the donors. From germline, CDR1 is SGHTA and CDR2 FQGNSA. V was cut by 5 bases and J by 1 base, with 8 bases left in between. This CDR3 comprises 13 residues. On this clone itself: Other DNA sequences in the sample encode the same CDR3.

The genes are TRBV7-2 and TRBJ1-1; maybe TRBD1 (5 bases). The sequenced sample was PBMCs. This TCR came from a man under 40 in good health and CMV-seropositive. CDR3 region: CASSTDRNTEAFF. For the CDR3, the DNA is TGTGCCAGCAGCACAGACAGGAACACTGAAGCTTTCTTT.